The next 24 T cell receptor beta chains were all read from a single sample in a study of blood T cell repertoires in COVID-19. Only in-frame clones appear in the TCRdb table, and some are missing; sequencing was by immunoSEQ multiplex PCR. The sample holds 35,000 to 40,000 clones, just under 85% seen once. The sequenced sample consisted of peripheral blood. All receptors come from a human donor with acute or convalescent COVID-19. The donor label of this sample is uncertain.

The chain combines TRBV7-9 with TRBJ2-5; 13 bases line up with TRBD2. The CDR3 consists of 16 residues. The trim removed 5 bases at V and 4 bases at J, leaving 7 bases unmatched. CDR1 is SEHNR, CDR2 FQNEAQ, per germline (reference sequence). This CDR3 reads CASSAPGLAGAETQYF. In DNA, the CDR3 is TGTGCCAGCAGCGCCCCCGGACTAGCGGGAGCAGAGACCCAGTACTTC.

The chain is built from TRBV28 and TRBJ1-1; no clear D gene. Trimming removed 6 bases at V and 3 bases at J, with 17 bases between. Germline V lookup: CDR1 MDHEN, CDR2 SYDVKM. The CDR3 extends over 15 amino acids. The CDR3 spells CASSRRANSHTEAFF. The CDR3 DNA follows: TGTGCCAGCAGCAGAAGAGCTAATAGCCACACTGAAGCTTTCTTT.

This clone is a singleton in its sample. This chain connects TRBV3-1 (or the pseudogene TRBV3-2) to TRBJ2-5; TRBD2 agrees at 8 bases. The CDR3 has 15 amino acids. Trimming cost V 6 bases and J 5 bases; bases outside gene matches: 11. Per the germline V gene, CDR1 is LGHDT and CDR2 is YNNKEL (reference sequence). As DNA, the CDR3 is TGTGCCAGCAGTTCCGACAGACTAGCGTACGAGACCCAGTACTTC. This codes for CASSSDRLAYETQYF.

The rearrangement links TRBV4-2 to TRBJ2-2, with 12 bases lining up with TRBD2. The CDR3 has 18 residues. Germline-derived CDR1 and CDR2 are LGHNA and YNFKEQ. The trim removed 1 base at V and 6 bases at J, leaving 9 bases unmatched. This chain's CDR3 is CASSQVTTSGRMAGELFF. The CDR3 nucleotides are TGTGCCAGCAGCCAAGTCACGACTAGCGGGAGAATGGCCGGGGAGCTGTTTTTT.

This clone was detected only a few times. This sequence joins TRBV2 and TRBJ2-7; 8 positions agree with TRBD2. The V segment lost 5 bases and the J segment 2 bases; nucleotides outside the gene matches: 8. This CDR3 has 15 amino acids. Germline CDR1 and CDR2: SNHLY and FYNNEI. CDR3 bases: TGTGCCAGCAGTCATAGCGGGACCCTCGCCTACGAGCAGTACTTC. Its translation: CASSHSGTLAYEQYF.

CDR3 sequence: CASSLATGNTDTQYF. In DNA form, the CDR3 reads TGCGCCAGCAGCTTGGCGACAGGGAACACAGATACGCAGTATTTT. The chain joins TRBV5-1 to TRBJ2-3; 7 bases are shared with TRBD1. V shed 0 bases and J 2 bases; nucleotides not matched to a gene: 3. Germline V lookup: CDR1 SGHRS, CDR2 YFSETQ. The CDR3 extends over 15 amino acids.

This clone was seen only once. This rearrangement joins TRBV11-1 to TRBJ1-4; possible D gene TRBD1, 5 bases. V was trimmed by 1 base and J by 6 bases, leaving 9 bases between them. Germline CDR1 SGHAT, CDR2 FQDESV (reference sequence). This CDR3 has 14 residues. Written as DNA, the CDR3 is TGTGCCAGCAGCTTAGAGGGGATGGATGAAAAACTGTTTTTT. Translated: CASSLEGMDEKLFF.

This clone was counted a single time. The V gene is TRBV28, the J gene TRBJ2-3; 10 bases line up with TRBD2. The CDR3 loop spans 17 amino acids. The V gene's germline CDR1 is MDHEN and CDR2 SYDVKM. V was clipped by 3 bases and J by 1 base; unmatched bases: 7. The CDR3 region has the DNA TGTGCCAGCAGTTTTTTTGTTGGGACTAGCGGCACAGATACGCAGTATTTT. It yields the protein CASSFFVGTSGTDTQYF.

About this clone: Other DNA sequences within the sample encode an identical CDR3. This chain links TRBV5-1 with TRBJ2-7; TRBD2 is a possible D gene (6 bases). Between the trimmed V and J ends, which lost 1 base and 2 bases, there was a span of 10 bases. Germline V gene lookup returns CDR1 SGHRS and CDR2 YFSETQ. The CDR3 is made up of 14 amino acids. CDR3 protein: CASSLNAGTYEQYF. CDR3 nucleotide sequence: TGCGCCAGCAGCTTGAATGCGGGAACCTACGAGCAGTACTTC.

This clone was recorded only once. The chain employs TRBV16 and TRBJ1-5; D unresolved. V lost 2 bases to trimming and J lost 0 bases, with 8 bases between them. Germline values: CDR1 KGHSY, CDR2 FQNENV. This CDR3 has 15 amino acids. The CDR3 region is CASSQGGNSNQPQHF. In DNA form, the CDR3 reads TGTGCCAGCAGCCAAGGAGGAAATAGCAATCAGCCCCAGCATTTT.

The CDR3 DNA reads as TGCGCCAGCAGTGAAGAGGGAACGGCTGAAGCTTTCTTT. Its translation is CASSEEGTAEAFF. The J gene is TRBJ1-1, the V gene TRBV10-2, with D unresolved. CDR3 length: 13 amino acids. Germline loops: CDR1 WSHSY, CDR2 SAAADI. The germline V and J ends were trimmed by 3 bases and 6 bases, with 11 bases remaining between them.

The genes are TRBV6-5 and TRBJ1-3; D gene ambiguous. This CDR3 is 13 amino acids long. Trimming pared 5 bases from V and 4 bases from J, leaving 9 bases between. Germline V gene sequence: CDR1 MNHEY, CDR2 SVGAGI. CDR3 residues: CASSLKWGNTIYF. The CDR3, as DNA: TGTGCCAGCAGTCTAAAATGGGGAAACACCATATATTTT.

The V and J genes are TRBV4-3 and TRBJ1-1; 9 bases match TRBD1. The germline V gene encodes CDR1 LGHNA and CDR2 YSLEER. The CDR3 length is 16 residues. After removal of 5 bases from V and 0 bases from J, the junction contained 7 bases not matched to a gene. CDR3 DNA: TGCGCCAGCAGCTACGGGTGGGACAGGGTGAACACTGAAGCTTTCTTT. Translation gives CASSYGWDRVNTEAFF.

The CDR3 loop reads CASSSRTRTGPNSPLHF. CDR3 coding DNA: TGTGCCAGCAGCTCCCGTACCCGGACAGGGCCTAATTCACCCCTCCACTTT. J is TRBJ1-6 and V is TRBV5-8, with TRBD1 identical over 8 bases. The junction had 11 bases not matched to a gene; V was cut back by 3 bases and J by 6 bases. This CDR3 contains 17 residues. The germline gives CDR1 SGHTS, CDR2 YDEGEE.

This rearrangement joins TRBV9 to TRBJ2-7; 12 positions match TRBD2. The V gene's germline CDR1 is SGDLS and CDR2 YYNGEE. The CDR3 has 16 amino acids. The V gene end was trimmed by 3 bases and the J gene end by 6 bases; junction bases not matched to a gene: 10. The CDR3 DNA is TGTGCCAGCAGCGCCCGGACGGGACTAGCGGGTTCCGAGCAGTACTTC. As protein: CASSARTGLAGSEQYF.

The chain is built from TRBV19 and TRBJ2-7; 7 nucleotides match TRBD1. J gave up 3 bases and V 8 bases, and 7 bases lay outside the gene matches. CDR1 is LNHDA, CDR2 SQIVND, per germline (reference sequence). This CDR3 spans 13 amino acids. CDR3 coding DNA: TGTGCCAGTGCCAGGGACAGTGGCTACGAGCAGTACTTC. Translation: CASARDSGYEQYF.

This clone has only a few counts. The rearrangement links TRBV21-1 to TRBJ2-7; the table's D call, TRBD2, has no DNA check behind it. TRBV21-1 is given as a pseudogene. The CDR3 spans 14 residues. For the CDR3, the DNA is TGTGCCAGCAGCAAAGCGCCGGGAGCCCACGAGCAGTACTTC. It codes for CASSKAPGAHEQYF.

V gene TRBV27 combines with J gene TRBJ2-7, with a weak D call TRBD1 (6 bases). V lost 5 bases to trimming and J lost 3 bases, with 11 bases between them. The CDR3 is made up of 13 amino acids. CDR1 is MNHEY, CDR2 SMNVEV, per germline (reference sequence). The CDR3 DNA follows: TGTGCCAGCAGTCAGGACAGAGTCTACGAGCAGTACTTC. Residues: CASSQDRVYEQYF.

This rearrangement joins TRBV4-1 to TRBJ2-1; 12 bases fit TRBD2. V shed 6 bases, J shed 12 bases, and the junction held 12 bases outside the gene matches. Germline values: CDR1 MGHRA, CDR2 YSYEKL. This CDR3 region has 15 residues. As DNA, the CDR3 is TGCGCCAGCAGGCAACTAGCGGGAGGCCATATAAGGCAGTTCTTC. Translation: CASRQLAGGHIRQFF.

The rearrangement joins TRBV7-2 to TRBJ2-5, with D maybe TRBD2 (5 bases). The CDR3 contains 14 residues. Trimming cost V 4 bases and J 5 bases, with 14 bases left between them. CDR1 is SGHTA and CDR2 is FQGNSA in the germline V gene. CDR3 loop: CASSSGPPGETQYF. The DNA for the CDR3 is TGTGCCAGCAGCTCCGGGCCCCCGGGGGAGACCCAGTACTTC.

This clone was counted once. V usage is TRBV6-5 and J usage is TRBJ1-4; D perhaps matches TRBD1 (6 bases). The germline gives CDR1 MNHEY, CDR2 SVGAGI. This CDR3 is 15 amino acids long. With 6 bases removed from V and 5 bases from J, the gap between germline ends came to 16 bases. In DNA, the CDR3 is TGTGCCAGCAGCCCATCAGGGGTGGTGAATGAAAAACTGTTTTTT. Its protein is CASSPSGVVNEKLFF.

This clone was observed a handful of times. The V and J genes are TRBV27 and TRBJ2-3; D is possibly TRBD2 (5 bases). V was cut by 2 bases and J by 2 bases, with 8 bases left in between. The CDR3 is 14 amino acids. Germline V gene data show CDR1 as MNHEY and CDR2 as SMNVEV (reference sequence). The CDR3 spells CASSLERYTDTQYF. Written as DNA, the CDR3 is TGTGCCAGCAGTTTAGAGCGGTACACAGATACGCAGTATTTT.

The table lists this clone with a count of one. This chain links TRBV7-9 with TRBJ2-3; a possible D gene is TRBD1 (6 bases). V was clipped by 4 bases and J by 8 bases, with 16 bases between them. Germline V gene lookup returns CDR1 SEHNR and CDR2 FQNEAQ (reference sequence). The CDR3 length is 14 residues. The CDR3 loop is CASSSTGFGVTQYF. CDR3 in DNA: TGTGCCAGCAGCTCGACAGGCTTCGGAGTTACGCAGTATTTT.

This chain joins TRBV9 and TRBJ2-4, with D possibly TRBD2 on 6 matching bases. The V end lost 0 bases, the J end lost 1 base, and 20 bases lay between the germline ends. The length of the CDR3 is 19 residues. Per germline, CDR1 SGDLS and CDR2 YYNGEE. CDR3 DNA sequence: TGTGCCAGCAGCGTAGCCCCCTTAGCGGAGCCAGGGGCCAAAAACATTCAGTACTTC. It is translated as CASSVAPLAEPGAKNIQYF.